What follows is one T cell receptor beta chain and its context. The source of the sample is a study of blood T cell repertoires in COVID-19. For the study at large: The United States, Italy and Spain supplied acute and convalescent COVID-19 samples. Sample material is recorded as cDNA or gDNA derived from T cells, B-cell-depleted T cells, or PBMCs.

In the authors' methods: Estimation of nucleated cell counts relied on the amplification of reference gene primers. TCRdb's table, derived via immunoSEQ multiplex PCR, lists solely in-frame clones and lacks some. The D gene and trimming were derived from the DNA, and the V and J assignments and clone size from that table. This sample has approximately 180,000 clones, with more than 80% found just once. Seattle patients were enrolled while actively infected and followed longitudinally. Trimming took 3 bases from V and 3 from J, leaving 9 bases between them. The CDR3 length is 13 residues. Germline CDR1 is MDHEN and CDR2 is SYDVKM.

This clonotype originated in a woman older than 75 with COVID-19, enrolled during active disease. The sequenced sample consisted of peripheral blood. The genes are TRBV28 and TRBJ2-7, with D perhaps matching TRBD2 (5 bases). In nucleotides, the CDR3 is TGTGCCAGCAGTTTTTTCGGGGACTACGAGCAGTACTTC. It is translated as CASSFFGDYEQYF.